The T cell receptor beta chain under discussion was sequenced for a study of CD8+CD57+ T cells in acquired aplastic anemia. Template material for TCR beta VDJ and CDR3 profiling consisted of genomic DNA. TCRdb re-derived calls from the reads in MiXCR, one entry per CDR3 protein. Of 250,000 to 350,000 distinct CDR3 sequences in the sample, approximately 55% were seen once. The ends lost 5 bases at V and 7 bases at J; junction bases unmatched: 7. Looked up from germline, CDR1 is SGDLS and CDR2 is YYNGEE. The CDR3 consists of 15 residues. This sequence was found in a human donor with severe aplastic anemia or a healthy control (not recorded which). The J gene is TRBJ1-6, the V gene TRBV9; 9 nucleotides agree with TRBD1. Sequences were obtained from sorted CD4+, CD8+, or CD8+CD57+ T cells (not recorded which) from PBMCs. CDR3: CASSQDRGRNSPLHF. The CDR3 nucleotides read TGTGCCAGCAGTCAGGACAGGGGTCGGAATTCACCCCTCCACTTT. The entire variable domain, with the rest obtained from reference TRBV9 and TRBJ1-6, is as follows: DSGVTQTPKHLITATGQRVTLRCSPRSGDLSVYWYQQSLDQGLQFLIQYYNGEERAKGNILERFSAQQFPDLHSELNLSSLELGDSALYFCASSQDRGRNSPLHFGNGTRLTVT.